These 8 T cell receptor beta chains were sequenced from one sample in a study of CD4 T cells in relation to SARS-CoV-2 and coronaviruses. CD4+ T cells from unexposed donors were obtained before the COVID-19 pandemic (2011-2018). Isolation of CD4+ T cells took place after approximately 10 days in culture. No antigen has been assigned to these receptors. Sequenced by immunoSEQ multiplex PCR; TCRdb stores in-frame clones only, minus some. This sample has 15,000 to 20,000 clones, with 70% to 75% found just once. Sequenced input: CD4+ T cells from PBMCs, cultured in vitro. The receptors here all came from a human donor in good health.

This chain links TRBV3-1 (or the pseudogene TRBV3-2) with TRBJ1-3; D unresolved. Germline CDR1 LGHDT, CDR2 YNNKEL (reference sequence). The CDR3 extends over 15 amino acids. Deletions cut 0 bases from V and 4 bases from J, with 10 bases between. CDR3 protein: CASSQEGFMGNTIYF. As DNA, the CDR3 is TGTGCCAGCAGCCAAGAAGGCTTTATGGGAAACACCATATATTTT.

This clone has a single count. V is TRBV6-4 and J is TRBJ1-2, with 8 bases identical to TRBD1. The ends lost 9 bases at V and 8 bases at J; junction bases unmatched: 8. The CDR3 spans 12 residues. Germline-derived CDR1 and CDR2 are MRHNA and SNTAGT. CDR3 protein: CARTSGGRGYTF. The CDR3 DNA follows: TGTGCCAGAACTTCAGGGGGCAGGGGCTACACCTTC.

CDR3 loop: CASSPGTGSPLHF. The DNA for the CDR3 is TGTGCCAGCAGTCCTGGGACAGGGTCACCCCTCCACTTT. The rearrangement uses TRBV27 and TRBJ1-6, with 9 bases fitting TRBD1. Germline trimming cut 5 bases from V and 10 bases from J; bases unmatched to any gene: 3. Germline assignment: CDR1 MNHEY and CDR2 SMNVEV (reference sequence). The CDR3 runs to 13 residues.

The sample holds a few counts of this clone. The V and J genes are TRBV7-2 and TRBJ2-7, with D perhaps TRBD1 or TRBD2 (5 bases each). This CDR3 has 16 residues. V was cut by 4 bases and J by 7 bases, with 23 bases left in between. The germline gives CDR1 SGHTA, CDR2 FQGNSA. In DNA form, the CDR3 reads TGTGCCAGCAGCTCCCCCGGGGCGCCGCTAAGAGGGGAGCAGTACTTC. This sequence encodes CASSSPGAPLRGEQYF.

The V gene is TRBV5-1, the J gene TRBJ2-7, with D maybe TRBD2 (5 bases). V lost 0 bases to trimming and J lost 2 bases, with 9 bases between them. Germline loops: CDR1 SGHRS, CDR2 YFSETQ. The CDR3 is 14 residues long. The CDR3 region is CASSLGELPYEQYF. The CDR3 DNA reads TGCGCCAGCAGCTTGGGGGAGCTCCCCTACGAGCAGTACTTC.

The V gene is TRBV5-8, the J gene TRBJ2-1, with 10 bases identical to TRBD1. V was clipped by 3 bases and J by 2 bases; unmatched bases: 2. Germline CDR1 SGHTS, CDR2 YDEGEE. The CDR3 has 15 residues. Here the CDR3 reads CASSSGQGAYNEQFF. For the CDR3, the DNA is TGTGCCAGCAGCTCCGGACAGGGGGCCTACAATGAGCAGTTCTTC.

This chain links TRBV19 with TRBJ1-5; D is possibly TRBD1 (5 bases). This CDR3 spans 17 amino acids. CDR1 and CDR2 (germline): LNHDA, SQIVND (reference sequence). Between the trimmed V and J ends, which lost 1 base and 0 bases, there was a span of 13 bases. This chain's CDR3 is CASSIGTGRYSNQPQHF. The CDR3 nucleotides read TGTGCCAGTAGTATAGGAACGGGACGGTATAGCAATCAGCCCCAGCATTTT.

This chain connects TRBV25-1 to TRBJ1-1; D not resolved. V was clipped by 1 base and J by 1 base, with 4 bases between them. In germline, CDR1 is MGHDK, CDR2 SYGVNS. This CDR3 has 13 residues. CDR3 residues: CASSELGNTEAFF. Here the CDR3 DNA reads TGTGCCAGCAGTGAATTGGGGAACACTGAAGCTTTCTTT.